One and the same sample provided the 8 T cell receptor delta chains below, sequenced in a study of DNA immune sequencing with unique molecular identifiers (dated by TCRdb to 2018 to 2020). The library was built by means of multiplex PCR. TCRdb records Illumina MiniSeq as the sequencer. Genomic DNA was amplified with a 32-plex assay using primers for all 8 TRDV and 4 TRDJ genes covering the CDR3. During 2 to 3 cycles of barcoding PCR, a 12-nucleotide UMI was attached, and a second PCR using Illumina adapter primers followed. TCRdb reprocessed the public reads with the caller CATT; rows with the same DNA were merged afterwards. The sample table lists under 6,500 delta-chain clones, around 9.9% of them with a count of one. About half of the sample belongs to the ten largest clones. The sample comprised gamma-delta T cells enriched from blood buffy coat, or unenriched PBMCs (not recorded which). The source of these receptors is a human donor in good health.

On this clone itself: The protein TCRdb gives is from a much larger clone and does not agree with this DNA's translation at residue 15, likely a read error; the protein shown here comes from the DNA. The chain links TRDV3 to TRDJ1; 8 positions agree with TRDD3. The DNA end is a closer match to TRDJ2, so the J assignment may be wrong. Germline CDR1 TVYSNPD, CDR2 GDNSRS (reference sequence). There are 16 residues in the CDR3. The CDR3 DNA follows: TGTGCCCTGGGTCTGGGGGACTCGATATACACCGATAAACTCTTCTTT. Translation: CALGLGDSIYTDKLFF.

Comments on this clone: The limits of the CDR3 on the DNA are not certain, so only TCRdb's listed CDR3 is given. J gene TRDJ1 was identified, but the V gene was not called. The CDR3 contains 21 residues when both ends are counted. The CDR3 is CACDTLLSHYTGSPYTDKLIF.

This clone was detected only a few times. TCRdb shows a much larger clone's protein in place of this DNA's translation, and the two differ at residues 6 and 7, likely through a read error; the protein shown is translated from the DNA. The chain joins TRDV2 to TRDJ1, with 11 bases fitting TRDD3. Trimming cost V 0 bases and J 4 bases; bases outside gene matches: 3. The CDR3 spans 15 residues. CDR1 is GEAIGNYY and CDR2 is EKD in the germline V gene. DNA of the CDR3: TGTGCCTGTGACACCCTTACTGGGGGATACGATAAACTCATCTTT. Residues: CACDTLTGGYDKLIF.

The chain has TRDV1 and TRDJ2, with TRDD2 matching over 7 bases. The J gene was missing in TCRdb and was found by matching the end of the DNA to germline. The CDR3 sequence is 18 residues long. Losses at the gene ends were 4 bases for V and 1 base for J; bases not matched to a gene: 12. Germline CDR1 and CDR2: TSWWSYY and QGS. The CDR3 coding sequence is TGTGCTCTTGGGGGATTCCTACCGCGGGGTTATTTGACAGCACAACTCTTCTTT. Translation gives CALGGFLPRGYLTAQLFF.

This clone has just a few counts. The J gene was identified as TRDJ1, and no V gene was called; the table names TRDD3, a call not compared with the DNA. The CDR3 is 17 amino acids. The CDR3 nucleotides read TGTGCTCTTGGGGAATCTTCGCCGGGATCCTCCACCGATAAACTCATCTTT. Its translation: CALGESSPGSSTDKLIF.

This clone was seen a handful of times. TCRdb attributes to this sequence the protein of a much larger clone, which differs from the DNA translation at residue 9; a read error is likely, and the protein displayed is translated from the DNA. The gene calls are TRDV2 and TRDJ1; weak D call: TRDD3 (5 bases). The CDR3 consists of 18 residues. Germline CDR1 GEAIGNYY, CDR2 EKD. Trimming removed 0 bases from V and 0 bases from J, with 19 bases in between. The CDR3 nucleotides are TGTGCCTGTGACACCGTACTTTCTGTGGGATCTTACACCGATAAACTCATCTTT. Protein product: CACDTVLSVGSYTDKLIF.

This clone was counted between two and nine times. The amino acid sequence in TCRdb belongs to a much larger clone and departs from this DNA's translation at residue 8, likely a sequencing read error; the sequence shown is translated from the DNA. V usage is TRDV2 and J usage is TRDJ1; TRDD3 matches at 12 bases. Germline CDR1 is GEAIGNYY and CDR2 is EKD. The CDR3 length is 20 residues. The junction had 16 bases not matched to a gene; V was cut back by 1 base and J by 2 bases. CDR3 sequence: CACDTLGAGGYARSTDKLIF. As DNA, the CDR3 is TGTGCCTGTGACACGTTGGGTGCTGGGGGATACGCGAGGTCAACCGATAAACTCATCTTT.

Turning to this clone: A far larger clone differs by one base, so this is likely a read error. The sample carries other DNA sequences with the same CDR3. The chain employs TRAV38-2/DV8 and TRDJ1; TRDD3 matches 11 bases. Germline V gene data show CDR1 as TSESDYY and CDR2 as QEAYKQQN. The CDR3 consists of 25 residues. With V trimmed by 2 bases and J by 0 bases, 30 bases remained unmatched. The CDR3 DNA reads as TGTGCTTATAGGAGGAGGTCGGCCACCTACTGGGGGATATTACCTCGAACCTGGTACACCGATAAACTCATCTTT. This encodes CAYRRRSATYWGILPRTWYTDKLIF.